The 17 T cell receptor beta chains below all came from one sample that was sequenced in a study of blood T cell repertoires in COVID-19 (dated by TCRdb to the early 2020s). The library was built by means of the immunoSEQ multiplex PCR assay. TCRdb mirrors the immuneACCESS table, restricted to in-frame sequences. Some clones are absent from its copies; in checked studies, under half trace to an unresolved V gene, and the reason for the others is unknown. For this sample there are around 95,000 clones; roughly nine tenths appear just once. About 5.5% of the sample is held by the ten biggest clonotypes. Sequencing input: peripheral blood. Receptor source: a man aged 50-60 years with acute or convalescent COVID-19.

V is TRBV10-2 and J is TRBJ1-6; maybe TRBD1 (5 bases). The germline CDR1 and CDR2 sequences are WSHSY and SAAADI. Between the trimmed V and J ends, which lost 3 bases and 7 bases, there was a span of 7 bases. The CDR3 totals 13 residues. This CDR3 reads CASSDRANSPLHF. The CDR3 DNA reads TGCGCCAGCAGTGACAGGGCAAATTCACCCCTCCACTTT.

This chain connects TRBV30 to TRBJ1-1, with D possibly TRBD1 on 5 matching bases. The CDR3 spans 13 residues. The germline gives CDR1 GTSNPN, CDR2 SVGIG (reference sequence). Trimming took 7 bases from V and 4 from J, leaving 16 bases between them. The CDR3 is CASEDTGVTEAFF. Here the CDR3 DNA reads TGTGCCTCCGAGGACACTGGGGTCACTGAAGCTTTCTTT.

J is TRBJ2-7 and V is TRBV12-5, with D perhaps matching TRBD2 (6 bases). The germline V and J ends were trimmed by 1 base and 3 bases, with 10 bases remaining between them. The CDR3 runs to 14 residues. Germline CDR1 LGHNT, CDR2 FRNRAP. The CDR3 nucleotides read TGTGCTAGTGGTTTGGGAGCGGGCGTCTACGAGCAGTACTTC. Translated, it gives CASGLGAGVYEQYF.

The rearrangement links TRBV24-1 to TRBJ2-2; D is undetermined. The germline V gene has CDR1 KGHDR and CDR2 SFDVKD. The V end was cut by 9 bases, the J end by 4 bases, with 8 bases between. The CDR3 has 12 residues. CDR3 region: CATLVPTGELFF. In DNA form, the CDR3 reads TGTGCCACCCTCGTCCCCACCGGGGAGCTGTTTTTT.

The chain has TRBV27 and TRBJ2-2, with D maybe TRBD1 (6 bases). This CDR3 contains 15 residues. V was cut by 6 bases and J by 2 bases, with 13 bases left in between. Germline V gene data show CDR1 as MNHEY and CDR2 as SMNVEV (reference sequence). In DNA, the CDR3 is TGTGCCAGCAGAGTGACGGGACAAAACACCGGGGAGCTGTTTTTT. Its protein is CASRVTGQNTGELFF.

V is TRBV19 and J is TRBJ2-5; the D gene is possibly TRBD2 (6 bases). CDR1 and CDR2 from the germline V gene are LNHDA and SQIVND (reference sequence). V lost 4 bases, J lost 6 bases, and 15 bases lay in between. This CDR3 comprises 14 residues. CDR3 sequence (DNA): TGTGCCAGTAGTACAGATAGCGGACCTAAGACCCAGTACTTC. Its protein product is CASSTDSGPKTQYF.

The chain has TRBV6-5 and TRBJ1-5; the match to TRBD1 covers 9 bases. Looked up from germline, CDR1 is MNHEY and CDR2 is SVGAGI. J lost 7 bases, V lost 6 bases, and 10 bases had no gene match. The CDR3 has 15 amino acids. CDR3 DNA: TGTGCCAGCAGCGGGATATGGGACAGGGACCAGCCCCAGCATTTT. It yields the protein CASSGIWDRDQPQHF.

The chain combines TRBV4-2 with TRBJ1-1; 9 nucleotides line up with TRBD1. V lost 5 bases and J lost 1; bases outside the gene matches: 5. The CDR3 consists of 15 residues. The germline V gene has CDR1 LGHNA and CDR2 YNFKEQ. The CDR3 sequence is CASSEQGQGNTEAFF. The CDR3 DNA reads as TGTGCCAGCAGCGAGCAGGGACAGGGGAACACTGAAGCTTTCTTT.

This clone was observed a single time. V and J are TRBV2 and TRBJ1-4, with 8 bases matching TRBD1. CDR1 is SNHLY and CDR2 is FYNNEI in the germline V gene. Losses at the gene ends were 4 bases for V and 3 bases for J; bases not matched to a gene: 7. The CDR3 spans 16 residues. The CDR3 DNA reads TGTGCCAGCAGTGTAGACAGGGGTAGAGCTAATGAAAAACTGTTTTTT. Residues: CASSVDRGRANEKLFF.

The J gene is TRBJ1-2, the V gene TRBV3-1 (or the pseudogene TRBV3-2), with no clear D. The CDR3 has 13 residues. Germline CDR1 reads LGHDT; CDR2 reads YNNKEL (reference sequence). The ends were cut back, 1 base at V and 1 base at J, with 4 bases in the middle. CDR3 loop: CASSQGSNYGYTF. CDR3 bases: TGTGCCAGCAGCCAAGGCAGTAACTATGGCTACACCTTC.

The chain links TRBV4-1 to TRBJ1-2, with D unclear. CDR3 length: 14 residues. V lost 0 bases and J 7 bases, leaving 12 bases between the germline ends. Germline V gene lookup returns CDR1 MGHRA and CDR2 YSYEKL. CDR3 in amino acids: CASSQDMRVSGYTF. CDR3 DNA: TGCGCCAGCAGCCAAGATATGAGGGTGAGTGGCTACACCTTC.

The chain is built from TRBV6-5 and TRBJ2-3; D gene ambiguous. V shed 7 bases and J shed 2 bases, with 4 bases lying between them. The germline V gene encodes CDR1 MNHEY and CDR2 SVGAGI. The CDR3 length is 11 residues. The DNA for the CDR3 is TGTGCCAGCACCTCCACAGATACGCAGTATTTT. It encodes CASTSTDTQYF.

This clone was counted once. The gene calls are TRBV7-6 and TRBJ2-7; 9 nucleotides line up with TRBD2. The trim removed 2 bases at V and 5 bases at J, leaving 7 bases unmatched. The germline CDR1 and CDR2 sequences are SGHVS and FNYEAQ. CDR3 length equals 15 residues. CDR3 bases: TGTGCCAGCAGCTTAATGACTAGCGGCCCCCACGAGCAGTACTTC. As protein: CASSLMTSGPHEQYF.

The chain employs TRBV11-2 and TRBJ2-3; D remains ambiguous. Trimming pared 5 bases from V and 6 bases from J, leaving 6 bases between. The germline V gene encodes CDR1 SGHAT and CDR2 FQNNGV. The CDR3 covers 11 residues. The chain's CDR3 is CASSPRDTQYF. CDR3 nucleotides: TGTGCCAGCAGCCCTAGGGATACGCAGTATTTT.

V and J are TRBV30 and TRBJ1-4; no reliable D call. The CDR3 runs to 15 residues. V was pared by 2 bases and J by 3 bases, with 13 bases between. Per germline, CDR1 GTSNPN and CDR2 SVGIG (reference sequence). In nucleotides, the CDR3 is TGTGCCTGGAGTTACGGGAGGCGGGCTAATGAAAAACTGTTTTTT. Translating it yields CAWSYGRRANEKLFF.

V gene TRBV5-4 combines with J gene TRBJ1-3, with 9 nucleotides matching TRBD1. The CDR3 runs to 15 residues. Germline loops: CDR1 SGHNT, CDR2 YYREEE (reference sequence). J was trimmed by 3 bases and V by 4 bases; bases with no gene match: 5. CDR3 DNA: TGTGCCAGCAGCGGCGGGACAGGGAATGGAAACACCATATATTTT. Amino acids: CASSGGTGNGNTIYF. The entire variable domain, with the rest obtained from reference TRBV5-4 and TRBJ1-3, is as follows: ETGVTQSPTHLIKTRGQQVTLRCSSQSGHNTVSWYQQALGQGPQFIFQYYREEENGRGNFPPRFSGLQFPNYSSELNVNALELDDSALYLCASSGGTGNGNTIYFGEGSWLTVV.

V gene TRBV15 combines with J gene TRBJ2-7, with 10 bases lining up with TRBD1. V lost 0 bases, J lost 1 base, and 9 bases stayed unmatched. The CDR3 consists of 18 residues. The germline V gene encodes CDR1 LNHNV and CDR2 YYDKDF (reference sequence). The CDR3 DNA follows: TGTGCCACCAGCAGAGAGGGACAGGGGCCCTCCGATTCCTACGAGCAGTACTTC. Its translation: CATSREGQGPSDSYEQYF.